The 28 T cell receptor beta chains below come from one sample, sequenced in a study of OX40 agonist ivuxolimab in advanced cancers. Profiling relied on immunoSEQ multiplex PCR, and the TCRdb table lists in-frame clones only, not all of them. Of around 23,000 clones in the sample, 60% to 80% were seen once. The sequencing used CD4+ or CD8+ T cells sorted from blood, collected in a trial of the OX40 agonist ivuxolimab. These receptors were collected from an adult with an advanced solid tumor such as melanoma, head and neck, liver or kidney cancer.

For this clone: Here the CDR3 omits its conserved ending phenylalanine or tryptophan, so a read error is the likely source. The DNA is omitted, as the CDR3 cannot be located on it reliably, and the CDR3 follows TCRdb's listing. The chain's CDR3 is CASSGDRQV. The J gene is TRBJ1-1, the V gene TRBV9; the table's D call, TRBD1, was not checked against the DNA. The germline CDR1 and CDR2 sequences are SGDLS and YYNGEE. The CDR3 totals 9 residues, both ends included.

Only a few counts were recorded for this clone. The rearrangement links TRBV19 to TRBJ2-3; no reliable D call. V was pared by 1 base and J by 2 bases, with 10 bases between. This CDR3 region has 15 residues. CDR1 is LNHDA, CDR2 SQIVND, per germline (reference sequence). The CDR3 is CASSIAGHHTDTQYF. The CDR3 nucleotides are TGTGCCAGTAGTATAGCTGGGCACCACACAGATACGCAGTATTTT.

The CDR3 is CATQRVWQMNEKLFF. Written as DNA, the CDR3 is TGTGCCACCCAGAGGGTATGGCAGATGAATGAAAAACTGTTTTTT. The chain couples TRBV2 to TRBJ1-4; D call uncertain. Between the trimmed V and J ends, which lost 10 bases and 5 bases, there was a span of 20 bases. CDR3 length: 15 residues. Germline CDR1 is SNHLY and CDR2 is FYNNEI.

CDR3 sequence reads: CASSLVSGRYNEQFF. In DNA, the CDR3 is TGCGCCAGCAGCTTGGTTAGCGGGAGATACAATGAGCAGTTCTTC. The genes are TRBV5-1 and TRBJ2-1; the match to TRBD2 covers 9 bases. CDR1 and CDR2 (germline): SGHRS, YFSETQ. Trimming took 0 bases from V and 4 from J; bases not matched to a gene: 2. There are 15 residues in the CDR3.

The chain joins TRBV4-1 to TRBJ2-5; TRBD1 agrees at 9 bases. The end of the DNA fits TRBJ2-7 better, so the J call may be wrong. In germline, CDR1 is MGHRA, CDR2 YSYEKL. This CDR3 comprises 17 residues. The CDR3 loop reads CASSQGAPGQGTHEQYF. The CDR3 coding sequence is TGCGCCAGCAGCCAAGGGGCTCCGGGACAGGGTACCCACGAGCAGTACTTC.

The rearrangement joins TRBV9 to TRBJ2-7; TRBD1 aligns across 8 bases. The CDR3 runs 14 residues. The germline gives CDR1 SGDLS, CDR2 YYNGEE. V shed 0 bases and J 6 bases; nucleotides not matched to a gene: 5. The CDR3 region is CASSVGQGMGEQYF. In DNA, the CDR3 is TGTGCCAGCAGCGTAGGACAGGGGATGGGCGAGCAGTACTTC.

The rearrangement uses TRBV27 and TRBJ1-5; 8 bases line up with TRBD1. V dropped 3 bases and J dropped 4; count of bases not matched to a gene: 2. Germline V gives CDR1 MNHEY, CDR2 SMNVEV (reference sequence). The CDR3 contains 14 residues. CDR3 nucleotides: TGTGCCAGCAGTTTTAACAGGGGGAATCAGCCCCAGCATTTT. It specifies CASSFNRGNQPQHF.

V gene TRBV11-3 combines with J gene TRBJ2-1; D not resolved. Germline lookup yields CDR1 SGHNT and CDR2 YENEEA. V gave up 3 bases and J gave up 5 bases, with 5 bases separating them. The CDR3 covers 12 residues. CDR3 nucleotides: TGTGCCAGCAGCTTCCGTAACAATGAGCAGTTCTTC. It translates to CASSFRNNEQFF.

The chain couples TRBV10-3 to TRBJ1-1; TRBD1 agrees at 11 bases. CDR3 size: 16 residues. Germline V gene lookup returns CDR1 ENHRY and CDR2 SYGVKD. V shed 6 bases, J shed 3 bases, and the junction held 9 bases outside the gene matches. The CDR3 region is CAIRGQGARKDTEAFF. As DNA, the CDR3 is TGTGCCATCAGAGGACAGGGGGCGCGAAAGGACACTGAAGCTTTCTTT.

Written as DNA, the CDR3 is TGTGCCAGCAGCCTATGGCCCGGGAACGAGCAGTACTTC. This encodes CASSLWPGNEQYF. The V and J genes are TRBV6-5 and TRBJ2-7; tentatively, D is TRBD2 (5 bases). V was cut by 6 bases and J by 5 bases, with 14 bases left in between. The CDR3 contains 13 residues. Germline CDR1 MNHEY, CDR2 SVGAGI.

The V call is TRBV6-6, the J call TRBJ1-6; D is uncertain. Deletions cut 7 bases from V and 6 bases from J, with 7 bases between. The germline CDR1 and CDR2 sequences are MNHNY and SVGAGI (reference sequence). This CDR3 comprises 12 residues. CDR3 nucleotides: TGTGCCAGCACCCGAAGTAATTCACCCCTCCACTTT. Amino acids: CASTRSNSPLHF.

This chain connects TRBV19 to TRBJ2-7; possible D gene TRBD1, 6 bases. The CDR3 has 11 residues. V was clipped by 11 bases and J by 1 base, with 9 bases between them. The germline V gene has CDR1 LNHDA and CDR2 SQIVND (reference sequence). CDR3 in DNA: TGTGCCTCGGGACAATCCTACGAGCAGTACTTC. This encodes CASGQSYEQYF.

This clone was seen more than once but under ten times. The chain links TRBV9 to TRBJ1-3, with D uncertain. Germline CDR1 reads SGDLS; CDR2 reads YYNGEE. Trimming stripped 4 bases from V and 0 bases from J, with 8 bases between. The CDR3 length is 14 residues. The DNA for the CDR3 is TGTGCCAGCAGCCACTCAGCCTCTGGAAACACCATATATTTT. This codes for CASSHSASGNTIYF.

In DNA, the CDR3 is TGTGCCAGCAGCGCGGGACACAGAAACTCTGGGGCCAACGTCCTGACTTTC. Protein: CASSAGHRNSGANVLTF. The chain carries TRBV9 and TRBJ2-6, with D perhaps TRBD1 (6 bases). The germline gives CDR1 SGDLS, CDR2 YYNGEE. With 3 bases removed from V and 0 bases from J, the gap between germline ends came to 13 bases. This CDR3 region has 17 residues.

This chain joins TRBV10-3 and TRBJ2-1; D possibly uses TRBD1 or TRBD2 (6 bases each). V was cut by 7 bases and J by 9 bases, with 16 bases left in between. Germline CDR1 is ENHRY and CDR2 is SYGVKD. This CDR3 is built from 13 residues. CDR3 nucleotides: TGTGCCATCAATCTACAGGGAGGCGGTGAGCAGTTCTTC. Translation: CAINLQGGGEQFF.

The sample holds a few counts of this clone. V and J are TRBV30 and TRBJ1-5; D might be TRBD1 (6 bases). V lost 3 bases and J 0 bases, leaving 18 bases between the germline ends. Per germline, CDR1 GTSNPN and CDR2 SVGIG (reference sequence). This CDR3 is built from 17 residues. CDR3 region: CAWRGGGLAGSNQPQHF. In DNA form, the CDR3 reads TGTGCCTGGAGGGGAGGGGGGCTCGCCGGTAGCAATCAGCCCCAGCATTTT.

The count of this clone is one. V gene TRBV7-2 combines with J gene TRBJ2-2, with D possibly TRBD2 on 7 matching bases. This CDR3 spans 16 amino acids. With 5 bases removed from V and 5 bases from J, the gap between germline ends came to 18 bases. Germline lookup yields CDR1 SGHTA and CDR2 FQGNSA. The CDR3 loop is CASSRLGGGGTGELFF. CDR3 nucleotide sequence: TGTGCCAGCAGCCGCCTTGGGGGCGGGGGAACCGGGGAGCTGTTTTTT.

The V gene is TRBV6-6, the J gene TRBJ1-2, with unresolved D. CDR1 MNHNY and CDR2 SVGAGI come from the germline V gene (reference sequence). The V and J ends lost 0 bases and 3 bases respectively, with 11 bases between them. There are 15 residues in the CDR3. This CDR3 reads CASSYSIVGDYGYTF. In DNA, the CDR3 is TGTGCCAGCAGTTACTCGATAGTCGGAGACTATGGCTACACCTTC.

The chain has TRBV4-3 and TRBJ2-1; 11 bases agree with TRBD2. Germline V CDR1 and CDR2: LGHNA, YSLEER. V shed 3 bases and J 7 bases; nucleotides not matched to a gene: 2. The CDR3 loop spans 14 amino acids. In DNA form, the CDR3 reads TGCGCCAGCAGCCAGGGACTAGCGGCGAATGAGCAGTTCTTC. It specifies CASSQGLAANEQFF.

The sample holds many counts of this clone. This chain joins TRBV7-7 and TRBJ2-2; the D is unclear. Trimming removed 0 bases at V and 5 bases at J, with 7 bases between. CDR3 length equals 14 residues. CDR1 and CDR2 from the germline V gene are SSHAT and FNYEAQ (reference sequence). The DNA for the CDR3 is TGTGCCAGCAGCTTAGCACCGATAACCGGGGAGCTGTTTTTT. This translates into CASSLAPITGELFF.

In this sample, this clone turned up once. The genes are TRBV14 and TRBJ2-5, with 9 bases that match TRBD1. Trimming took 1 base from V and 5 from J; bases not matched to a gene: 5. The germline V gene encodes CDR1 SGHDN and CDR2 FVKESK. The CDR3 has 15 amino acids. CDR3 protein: CASSQAGTGWETQYF. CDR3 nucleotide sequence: TGTGCCAGCAGCCAAGCCGGGACAGGGTGGGAGACCCAGTACTTC. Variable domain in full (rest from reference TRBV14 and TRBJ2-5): EAGVTQFPSHSVIEKGQTVTLRCDPISGHDNLYWYRRVMGKEIKFLLHFVKESKQDESGMPNNRFLAERTGGTYSTLKVQPAELEDSGVYFCASSQAGTGWETQYFGPGTRLLVL.

CDR3 in amino acids: CASSDGQAPYEQYF. The CDR3 DNA reads TGTGCCAGCAGCGACGGACAGGCTCCCTACGAGCAGTACTTC. This chain connects TRBV6-5 to TRBJ2-5; TRBD1 matches at 7 bases. With the DNA end fitting TRBJ2-7 better, the J assignment may be wrong. Germline CDR1 reads MNHEY; CDR2 reads SVGAGI. The CDR3 extends over 14 amino acids.

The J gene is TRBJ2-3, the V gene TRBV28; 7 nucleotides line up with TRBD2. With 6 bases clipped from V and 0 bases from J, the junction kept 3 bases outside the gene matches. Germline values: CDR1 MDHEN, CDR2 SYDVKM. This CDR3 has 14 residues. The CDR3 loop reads CASRASGSTDTQYF. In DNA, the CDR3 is TGTGCCAGCAGGGCTAGCGGAAGCACAGATACGCAGTATTTT.

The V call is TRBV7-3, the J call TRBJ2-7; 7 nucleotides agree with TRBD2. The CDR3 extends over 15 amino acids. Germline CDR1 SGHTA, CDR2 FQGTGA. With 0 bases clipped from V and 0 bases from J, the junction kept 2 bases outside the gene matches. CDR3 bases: TGTGCCAGCAGCTTAACGGGGGGGACCTCCTACGAGCAGTACTTC. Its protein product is CASSLTGGTSYEQYF.

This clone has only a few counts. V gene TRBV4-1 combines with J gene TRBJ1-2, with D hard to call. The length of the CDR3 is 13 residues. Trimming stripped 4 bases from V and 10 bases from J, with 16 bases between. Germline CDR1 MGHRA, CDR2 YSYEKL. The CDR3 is CASSLSRTGDYTF. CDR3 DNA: TGCGCCAGCAGCCTCAGTAGGACTGGGGACTACACCTTC.

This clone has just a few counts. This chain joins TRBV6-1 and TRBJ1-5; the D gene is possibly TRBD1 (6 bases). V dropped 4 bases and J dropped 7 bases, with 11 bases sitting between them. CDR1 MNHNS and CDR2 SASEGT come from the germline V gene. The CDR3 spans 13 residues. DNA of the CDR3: TGTGCCAGCAGTGCACAGGGTTGGCAGCCCCAGCATTTT. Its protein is CASSAQGWQPQHF.

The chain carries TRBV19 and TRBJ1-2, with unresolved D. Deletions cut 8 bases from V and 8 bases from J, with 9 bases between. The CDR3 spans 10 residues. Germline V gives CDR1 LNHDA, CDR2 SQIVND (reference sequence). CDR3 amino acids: CASGYEGYTF. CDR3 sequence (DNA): TGTGCCAGTGGGTACGAGGGCTACACCTTC. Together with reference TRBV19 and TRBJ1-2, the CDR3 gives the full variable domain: DGGITQSPKYLFRKEGQNVTLSCEQNLNHDAMYWYRQDPGQGLRLIYYSQIVNDFQKGDIAEGYSVSREKKESFPLTVTSAQKNPTAFYLCASGYEGYTFGSGTRLTVV.

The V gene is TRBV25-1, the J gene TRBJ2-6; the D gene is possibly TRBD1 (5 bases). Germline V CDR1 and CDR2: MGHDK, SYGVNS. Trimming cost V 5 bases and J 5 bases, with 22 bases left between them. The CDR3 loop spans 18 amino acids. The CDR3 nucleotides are TGTGCCAGCAGTACTCTTTCAGAAGGACAAAGTCGGGCCAACGTCCTGACTTTC. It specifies CASSTLSEGQSRANVLTF.